The 25 T cell receptor beta chains reported below all come from one sample, sequenced in a study of beta chain features in type 1 diabetes. The authors reverse transcribed all of the isolated RNA, so sequencing captured expressed TCRB transcripts. Libraries were prepared by immunoSEQ multiplex PCR; TCRdb keeps only in-frame clonotypes and omits some of them. Among about 230,000 clones listed, about 10% were seen once. The source material was naive CD4+ T cells from blood. These receptors all come from a young woman in good health.

In its sample, this clone was seen a few times. The rearrangement links TRBV9 to TRBJ2-3; TRBD2 aligns across 10 bases. Trimming took 4 bases from V and 4 from J; bases not matched to a gene: 21. Germline assignment: CDR1 SGDLS and CDR2 YYNGEE. There are 20 residues in the CDR3. The CDR3 DNA reads TGTGCCAGCAGCCCGACCCTGGCCCGACTAGCGGGCAGGGCGGCAGATACGCAGTATTTT. This codes for CASSPTLARLAGRAADTQYF.

This chain joins TRBV6-5 and TRBJ2-1; D is unclear. The CDR3 extends over 15 amino acids. CDR1 and CDR2 from the germline V gene are MNHEY and SVGAGI. The V end was cut by 5 bases, the J end by 0 bases, with 11 bases between. This CDR3 is CASSPIRGSYNEQFF. CDR3 bases: TGTGCCAGCAGTCCGATCAGAGGCTCCTACAATGAGCAGTTCTTC.

Only a few counts were recorded for this clone. V gene TRBV5-1 combines with J gene TRBJ1-5, with D possibly TRBD1 on 6 matching bases. CDR1 is SGHRS, CDR2 YFSETQ, per germline. This CDR3 is built from 15 residues. Between the trimmed V and J ends, which lost 2 bases and 3 bases, there was a span of 12 bases. The CDR3: CASSFFAGDNQPQHF. The CDR3 region has the DNA TGCGCCAGCAGCTTTTTTGCAGGGGACAATCAGCCCCAGCATTTT.

This clone has just a few counts. This chain joins TRBV5-1 and TRBJ2-7, with TRBD2 matching over 7 bases. Germline V gene sequence: CDR1 SGHRS, CDR2 YFSETQ. The CDR3 has 16 residues. V lost 3 bases and J lost 2; bases outside the gene matches: 11. CDR3 loop: CASSYPSGTGTYEQYF. The CDR3 nucleotides are TGCGCCAGCAGCTACCCGAGCGGGACGGGAACCTACGAGCAGTACTTC.

Concerning this clone: The germline gene is not matched at one end of the junction; a read error may be the cause. The chain uses TRBV2 and TRBJ2-7, with 7 positions matching TRBD2. CDR1 and CDR2 from the germline V gene are SNHLY and FYNNEI. The CDR3 is 13 residues long. CDR3 coding DNA: TGTGCCAGCAGCGCTGAAGGGGCGGGGGAGAATGCCTTC. Amino acids: CASSAEGAGENAF.

V gene TRBV5-8 combines with J gene TRBJ2-7, with a possible D match to TRBD2 (6 bases). Per germline, CDR1 SGHTS and CDR2 YDEGEE. The CDR3 is made up of 13 amino acids. Trimming took 4 bases from V and 7 from J, leaving 15 bases between them. CDR3 sequence (DNA): TGTGCCAGCAGCCCGGGACTCCTGGTGGAGCAGTACTTC. It encodes CASSPGLLVEQYF.

The gene calls are TRBV30 and TRBJ2-7; the D gene is possibly TRBD1 (5 bases). The V gene lost 2 bases and the J gene lost 4 bases, with 9 bases spanning the gap. The CDR3 has 12 residues. Germline V CDR1 and CDR2: GTSNPN, SVGIG (reference sequence). The CDR3 loop is CAWSTRVYEQYF. For the CDR3, the DNA is TGTGCCTGGAGTACCAGGGTTTACGAGCAGTACTTC.

Only a few counts were recorded for this clone. V gene TRBV9 combines with J gene TRBJ2-2, with unresolved D. The CDR3 extends over 12 amino acids. The V gene's germline CDR1 is SGDLS and CDR2 YYNGEE. V shed 2 bases and J shed 7 bases, with 6 bases lying between them. The CDR3 DNA sequence: TGTGCCAGCAGCGTTGCAGGCGGGGAGCTGTTTTTT. Its protein is CASSVAGGELFF.

This clone occurred a few times. The chain uses TRBV19 and TRBJ1-5; no firm D call. CDR3 length: 14 residues. Germline values: CDR1 LNHDA, CDR2 SQIVND (reference sequence). V gave up 3 bases and J gave up 3 bases, with 9 bases separating them. CDR3 coding DNA: TGTGCCAGTAGTATCACAGTCCTCAATCAGCCCCAGCATTTT. Its protein is CASSITVLNQPQHF. The full variable domain, with the rest looked up from reference TRBV19 and TRBJ1-5, is DGGITQSPKYLFRKEGQNVTLSCEQNLNHDAMYWYRQDPGQGLRLIYYSQIVNDFQKGDIAEGYSVSREKKESFPLTVTSAQKNPTAFYLCASSITVLNQPQHFGDGTRLSIL.

V gene TRBV19 combines with J gene TRBJ1-5; no definite D call. Per germline, CDR1 LNHDA and CDR2 SQIVND (reference sequence). Trimming removed 5 bases from V and 1 base from J, with 6 bases in between. CDR3 length equals 13 residues. In nucleotides, the CDR3 is TGTGCCAGTAGTTCGACAAGCAATCAGCCCCAGCATTTT. Translating gives CASSSTSNQPQHF.

The V gene is TRBV5-1, the J gene TRBJ1-5; D is ambiguous. This CDR3 is built from 13 residues. The V gene's germline CDR1 is SGHRS and CDR2 YFSETQ. V gave up 0 bases and J gave up 5 bases, with 6 bases separating them. The CDR3 DNA follows: TGCGCCAGCAGCTTGGGGAGAGATCAGCCCCAGCATTTT. This gives the protein CASSLGRDQPQHF.

The chain carries TRBV5-1 and TRBJ2-3; 9 nucleotides align to TRBD2. This CDR3 region has 13 residues. Trimming took 7 bases from V and 4 from J; bases not matched to a gene: 4. The germline V gene encodes CDR1 SGHRS and CDR2 YFSETQ. CDR3 sequence: CASAAGGADTQYF. The CDR3 DNA follows: TGCGCCAGCGCGGCGGGAGGGGCAGATACGCAGTATTTT.

The gene calls are TRBV28 and TRBJ2-6, with 7 bases matching TRBD2. Germline values: CDR1 MDHEN, CDR2 SYDVKM. V gave up 6 bases and J gave up 0 bases; unmatched junction bases: 8. The CDR3 is 17 residues long. CDR3: CASSRVGGGSGANVLTF. The CDR3 coding sequence is TGTGCCAGCAGCCGCGTGGGGGGGGGCTCTGGGGCCAACGTCCTGACTTTC.

This clone was detected a few times. The V gene is TRBV7-8, the J gene TRBJ1-1, with D perhaps TRBD1 (5 bases). V lost 4 bases to trimming and J lost 0 bases, with 9 bases between them. Per the germline V gene, CDR1 is SGHVS and CDR2 is FQNEAQ. The CDR3 has 14 amino acids. CDR3 coding DNA: TGTGCCAGCAGCTCCCGACAGATGAACACTGAAGCTTTCTTT. Protein product: CASSSRQMNTEAFF.

This rearrangement joins TRBV19 to TRBJ1-5; 9 bases line up with TRBD1. The CDR3 is 14 amino acids. Germline CDR1 reads LNHDA; CDR2 reads SQIVND (reference sequence). The ends lost 10 bases at V and 3 bases at J; junction bases unmatched: 7. The CDR3: CATLDRGNNQPQHF. The CDR3, as DNA: TGTGCCACCCTGGACAGGGGCAACAATCAGCCCCAGCATTTT.

This clone has more than one count but fewer than ten. This CDR3 is also generated by other DNA sequences in the sample. The genes are TRBV30 and TRBJ2-7; D is ambiguous. V was shortened by 0 bases and J by 5 bases, with 5 bases between the two germline ends. CDR3 size: 11 residues. Germline V gene sequence: CDR1 GTSNPN, CDR2 SVGIG (reference sequence). As DNA, the CDR3 is TGTGCCTGGAGTGTACTCCACGAGCAGTACTTC. It translates to CAWSVLHEQYF.

The genes are TRBV19 and TRBJ1-2; the match to TRBD1 covers 8 bases. Germline V gene lookup returns CDR1 LNHDA and CDR2 SQIVND (reference sequence). This CDR3 spans 14 amino acids. J gave up 4 bases and V 3 bases, and 4 bases lay outside the gene matches. For the CDR3, the DNA is TGTGCCAGTAGTATGAGGGACAGGCGCTATGGCTACACCTTC. Amino acids: CASSMRDRRYGYTF.

The chain uses TRBV5-1 and TRBJ1-4, with 11 nucleotides matching TRBD1. CDR3 length: 16 residues. Losses at the gene ends were 4 bases for V and 2 bases for J; bases not matched to a gene: 4. Germline assignment: CDR1 SGHRS and CDR2 YFSETQ. DNA for the CDR3: TGCGCCAGCAGCAGGACAGGGGGCCCGACTAATGAAAAACTGTTTTTT. Translating it yields CASSRTGGPTNEKLFF. The variable domain in full, with the rest retrieved from reference TRBV5-1 and TRBJ1-4, is KAGVTQTPRYLIKTRGQQVTLSCSPISGHRSVSWYQQTPGQGLQFLFEYFSETQRNKGNFPGRFSGRQFSNSRSEMNVSTLELGDSALYLCASSRTGGPTNEKLFFGSGTQLSVL.

This rearrangement joins TRBV30 to TRBJ2-2; no definite D call. This CDR3 comprises 11 residues. Per the germline V gene, CDR1 is GTSNPN and CDR2 is SVGIG (reference sequence). The V gene lost 6 bases and the J gene lost 4 bases, with 6 bases spanning the gap. The CDR3 DNA sequence: TGTGCCTGCACAGCCACCGGGGAGCTGTTTTTT. It yields the protein CACTATGELFF. Full variable domain (outside the CDR3, taken from reference TRBV30 and TRBJ2-2): SQTIHQWPATLVQPVGSPLSLECTVEGTSNPNLYWYRQAAGRGLQLLFYSVGIGQISSEVPQNLSASRPQDRQFILSSKKLLLSDSGFYLCACTATGELFFGEGSRLTVL.

This clone was observed a handful of times. The rearrangement links TRBV28 to TRBJ2-1, with D tentatively TRBD1 (5 bases). V gave up 6 bases and J gave up 2 bases, with 11 bases separating them. CDR3 size: 14 residues. CDR1 is MDHEN and CDR2 is SYDVKM in the germline V gene. CDR3 DNA sequence: TGTGCCAGCAGGTCTGCAGGGCCCTACAATGAGCAGTTCTTC. This gives the protein CASRSAGPYNEQFF. The full variable domain, rest sourced from reference TRBV28 and TRBJ2-1, is DVKVTQSSRYLVKRTGEKVFLECVQDMDHENMFWYRQDPGLGLRLIYFSYDVKMKEKGDIPEGYSVSREKKERFSLILESASTNQTSMYLCASRSAGPYNEQFFGPGTRLTVL.

Only a few counts were recorded for this clone. The J gene is TRBJ2-5, the V gene TRBV5-4; the D is unclear. This CDR3 has 14 residues. Trimming shortened V by 0 bases and J by 2 bases, and 8 bases separated the two germline ends. Germline V gene lookup returns CDR1 SGHNT and CDR2 YYREEE (reference sequence). Here the CDR3 DNA reads TGTGCCAGCAGCTTGGCCGACTGGCAAGAGACCCAGTACTTC. Protein sequence: CASSLADWQETQYF.

This clone was counted only a few times. The chain uses TRBV19 and TRBJ2-4; a possible D gene is TRBD2 (5 bases). V lost 5 bases, J lost 1 base, and 18 bases lay in between. Germline V CDR1 and CDR2: LNHDA, SQIVND (reference sequence). The CDR3 covers 17 residues. The CDR3 loop is CASSDRGDPSAKNIQYF. CDR3 nucleotides: TGTGCCAGTAGTGATAGAGGAGATCCTAGCGCCAAAAACATTCAGTACTTC.

The chain recombines TRBV5-1 with TRBJ2-7, with 7 nucleotides matching TRBD1. The CDR3 contains 15 residues. Trimming took 0 bases from V and 0 from J; bases not matched to a gene: 3. The germline V gene encodes CDR1 SGHRS and CDR2 YFSETQ. The CDR3 loop is CASSLAGDSSYEQYF. The CDR3 DNA sequence: TGCGCCAGCAGCTTGGCTGGGGACAGCTCCTACGAGCAGTACTTC.

The CDR3 here is CSVGVRGQEYGYTF. The CDR3 DNA reads as TGCAGCGTTGGCGTTCGGGGACAGGAGTATGGCTACACCTTC. The V gene is TRBV29-1, the J gene TRBJ1-2; 8 bases are shared with TRBD1. This CDR3 spans 14 amino acids. Germline CDR1 and CDR2: SQVTM and ANQGSEA. The ends lost 4 bases at V and 5 bases at J; junction bases unmatched: 9.

The chain has TRBV18 and TRBJ2-2; tentative D call: TRBD2 (5 bases). The CDR3 sequence is 18 residues long. CDR1 and CDR2 from the germline V gene are KGHSH and LQKENI. Between the trimmed V and J ends, which lost 4 bases and 3 bases, there was a span of 21 bases. This CDR3 is CASSLIHQREKDTGELFF. CDR3 nucleotide sequence: TGTGCCAGCTCACTGATCCACCAGAGGGAGAAGGACACCGGGGAGCTGTTTTTT.